Below, one TCR beta chain is given with its context. No antigen is known for it. The same CDR3 can be traced to other DNA sequences in this sample. Only CD45RO-negative cells positively selected for CCR7 counted as naive CD8 cells, so terminally differentiated effector memory CD45RA+ cells were excluded. Study donors comprised healthy, HIV-negative adults devoid of recent acute infection or vaccination. The sample comes from a study of shared clonotypes between healthy human individuals. Points from the study as a whole: An effect of sequencing depth on clonotype sharing among donors was expected.

Trimming shortened V by 1 base and J by 4 bases, and 5 bases separated the two germline ends. This CDR3 is built from 12 residues. The germline gives CDR1 MDHEN, CDR2 SYDVKM. The authors ran the assay at deep level. Profiling relied on immunoSEQ multiplex PCR, and the TCRdb table lists in-frame clones only, not all of them. The sample includes 2 million to 2.5 million clones, roughly 95% of them seen just once. This chain uses TRBV28 with TRBJ2-7; D gene ambiguous. The clonotype originates from a man in his late teens or twenties in good health. Source material: naive CD8+ T cells sorted from blood. The CDR3 DNA sequence: TGTGCCAGCAGTTTATCCGGTTACGAGCAGTACTTC. Its protein is CASSLSGYEQYF.